These 10 T cell receptor beta chains share one sample of origin, sequenced in a study of cytomegalovirus exposure and HLA in healthy donors. Both 60 Vbeta primers and 13 Jbeta primers went into the PCR. The table came from immunoSEQ multiplex PCR; TCRdb's copy has only in-frame clones and leaves some out. The table lists approximately 89,000 clones, about 75% of them singletons, with 9.5% to 13% in the top ten. The sample consisted of PBMCs. These receptors were taken from a man aged 25 to 45 in good health and CMV-seropositive.

The CDR3 sequence: CASSLGSGTSGASNEQFF. The CDR3 DNA sequence: TGTGCCAGCAGCTTAGGCTCCGGGACTAGCGGGGCGTCCAATGAGCAGTTCTTC. The V and J genes are TRBV13 and TRBJ2-1; 13 bases match TRBD2. Germline CDR1 reads PRHDT; CDR2 reads FYEKMQ (reference sequence). This CDR3 has 18 amino acids. Trimming cost V 0 bases and J 6 bases; bases outside gene matches: 8.

V gene TRBV5-1 combines with J gene TRBJ1-2, with D possibly TRBD1 on 6 matching bases. CDR3 length: 13 residues. Germline lookup yields CDR1 SGHRS and CDR2 YFSETQ. V shed 4 bases and J shed 8 bases, with 15 bases lying between them. DNA of the CDR3: TGCGCCAGCAGCATTGATGGGGGCCGGGGCTACACCTTC. Its translation is CASSIDGGRGYTF.

This clone appeared once. The chain joins TRBV4-1 to TRBJ2-7; perhaps TRBD1 as D (6 bases). The germline V and J ends were trimmed by 2 bases and 2 bases, with 13 bases remaining between them. Germline values: CDR1 MGHRA, CDR2 YSYEKL. CDR3 length equals 15 residues. The CDR3 bases are TGCGCCAGCAGCCAATCGCGACAGGAACCCTACGAGCAGTACTTC. This sequence encodes CASSQSRQEPYEQYF.

The chain combines TRBV5-1 with TRBJ1-1; D might be TRBD1 (5 bases). Germline V gene lookup returns CDR1 SGHRS and CDR2 YFSETQ. CDR3 length: 14 residues. V lost 4 bases to trimming and J lost 5 bases, with 15 bases between them. The CDR3 here is CASSRAGVETEAFF. In DNA, the CDR3 is TGCGCCAGCAGCCGAGCGGGGGTAGAGACTGAAGCTTTCTTT.

The rearrangement uses TRBV4-1 and TRBJ1-3, with 7 bases matching TRBD1. Germline lookup yields CDR1 MGHRA and CDR2 YSYEKL. This CDR3 contains 19 residues. After removal of 0 bases from V and 2 bases from J, the junction contained 13 bases not matched to a gene. This chain's CDR3 is CASSQDGSYDRAPGNTIYF. CDR3 DNA sequence: TGCGCCAGCAGCCAAGATGGATCGTATGACAGGGCCCCTGGAAACACCATATATTTT.

About this clone: One junction end disagrees with the germline gene, perhaps due to a read error. CDR3 loop: CSSSLTSVAGDYGYTF. CDR3 in DNA: TGTTCCAGCAGCCTGACGAGCGTCGCCGGGGACTATGGCTACACCTTC. J is TRBJ1-2 and V is TRBV7-9; D gene unclear. The CDR3 length is 16 residues. Germline CDR1 reads SEHNR; CDR2 reads FQNEAQ (reference sequence).

The V call is TRBV7-8, the J call TRBJ1-5; D is unresolved. The germline V gene has CDR1 SGHVS and CDR2 FQNEAQ. V lost 8 bases, J lost 2 bases, and 10 bases lay in between. The CDR3 length is 13 residues. The CDR3 is CASAAAGNQPQHF. CDR3 sequence (DNA): TGTGCCAGCGCAGCGGCGGGCAATCAGCCCCAGCATTTT. The entire variable domain, with the rest obtained from reference TRBV7-8 and TRBJ1-5, is as follows: GAGVSQSPRYKVAKRGQDVALRCDPISGHVSLFWYQQALGQGPEFLTYFQNEAQLDKSGLPSDRFFAERPEGSVSTLKIQRTQQEDSAVYLCASAAAGNQPQHFGDGTRLSIL.

The CDR3 loop is CASSYGTGVYGYTF. The CDR3 nucleotides read TGTGCCAGCAGCTACGGGACAGGGGTCTATGGCTACACCTTC. The chain joins TRBV5-6 to TRBJ1-2; TRBD1 agrees at 10 bases. The ends lost 3 bases at V and 4 bases at J; junction bases unmatched: 3. The CDR3 has 14 residues. Germline V gives CDR1 SGHDT, CDR2 YYEEEE.

J is TRBJ2-5 and V is TRBV9; a weak D match, TRBD1 (6 bases). From germline, CDR1 is SGDLS and CDR2 YYNGEE. The V gene lost 4 bases and the J gene lost 5 bases, with 18 bases spanning the gap. The CDR3 runs 15 residues. The CDR3, as DNA: TGTGCCAGCAGCCCCCGGACAGTTCCTTCGGAGACCCAGTACTTC. It specifies CASSPRTVPSETQYF.

The chain employs TRBV30 and TRBJ2-7, with TRBD1 matching over 9 bases. The CDR3 has 13 residues. The germline V gene has CDR1 GTSNPN and CDR2 SVGIG (reference sequence). V gave up 7 bases and J gave up 3 bases; unmatched junction bases: 7. The CDR3 DNA follows: TGTGCCTACTCCGGGACAGGGCTCTACGAGCAGTACTTC. Translating it yields CAYSGTGLYEQYF.